These 7 T cell receptor beta chains share one sample of origin, sequenced in a study of human T cells and chemical hapten exposure. TCRdb redid the calling of the RACE reads with MiXCR, one entry per CDR3 protein. The sample lists approximately 400,000 distinct CDR3 sequences, around 5.5% seen once, with 2.6% in the top ten. Time point reported: pre-sensitization, week 0. The sample's treatment: therapeutic diphenylcyclopropenone sensitization with weekly scalp DPC. This sample comprised whole blood, obtained in connection with sensitization to the hapten diphenylcyclopropenone (DPC). The receptors were sampled from a woman aged 45-59 years with alopecia areata. Some clones in this sample may be carry-over from other donors' samples.

The table lists this clonotype with many counts. The genes are TRBV20-1 and TRBJ2-3; 12 bases align to TRBD2. Germline CDR1 is DFQATT and CDR2 is SNEGSKA (reference sequence). The CDR3 has 17 amino acids. V lost 0 bases and J lost 4; bases outside the gene matches: 8. Here the CDR3 DNA reads TGCAGTGCTAGAGATGCCCGACTAGCGGGAGTAGCAGATACGCAGTATTTT. Residues: CSARDARLAGVADTQYF.

This clonotype was observed at least ten times. This chain links TRBV7-9 with TRBJ2-6; TRBD1 matches 10 bases. There are 16 residues in the CDR3. J was trimmed by 2 bases and V by 6 bases; bases with no gene match: 4. Germline values: CDR1 SEHNR, CDR2 FQNEAQ (reference sequence). The CDR3 DNA sequence: TGTGCCAGCAGTCTGACAGGGGGCACTGGGGCCAACGTCCTGACTTTC. This sequence encodes CASSLTGGTGANVLTF. Combining the CDR3 with reference TRBV7-9 and TRBJ2-6 gives the whole variable domain DTGVSQNPRHKITKRGQNVTFRCDPISEHNRLYWYRQTLGQGPEFLTYFQNEAQLEKSRLLSDRFSAERPKGSFSTLEIQRTEQGDSAMYLCASSLTGGTGANVLTFGAGSRLTVL.

V gene TRBV2 combines with J gene TRBJ2-4; possible D gene TRBD2, 6 bases. V was pared by 5 bases and J by 15 bases, with 14 bases between. CDR1 is SNHLY and CDR2 is FYNNEI in the germline V gene. The CDR3 is made up of 11 amino acids. CDR3 residues: CASSNGGGWYF. For the CDR3, the DNA is TGTGCCAGCAGTAACGGGGGTGGCTGGTACTTC.

The CDR3 reads CASSLDQRGTDTQYF. The CDR3 DNA follows: TGTGCCAGCAGCCTTGACCAGCGGGGCACAGATACGCAGTATTTT. The chain combines TRBV5-4 with TRBJ2-3; possibly TRBD2 for D (6 bases). Trimming pared 4 bases from V and 1 base from J, leaving 13 bases between. The CDR3 extends over 15 amino acids. CDR1 is SGHNT, CDR2 YYREEE, per germline (reference sequence).

This clonotype was recorded at least ten times. V usage is TRBV7-2 and J usage is TRBJ2-1, with 11 positions matching TRBD2. Trimming took 7 bases from V and 4 from J; bases not matched to a gene: 9. The CDR3 length is 16 residues. Looked up from germline, CDR1 is SGHTA and CDR2 is FQGNSA. DNA of the CDR3: TGTGCCAGCACCCTACAATGGACTAGCGGGTACAATGAGCAGTTCTTC. Protein: CASTLQWTSGYNEQFF.

The chain joins TRBV4-2 to TRBJ2-1, with a weak D call TRBD2 (6 bases). The germline V gene has CDR1 LGHNA and CDR2 YNFKEQ. The CDR3 length is 12 residues. The V gene lost 4 bases and the J gene lost 7 bases, with 8 bases spanning the gap. This CDR3 is CASSRGGNEQFF. CDR3 nucleotides: TGTGCCAGCAGCCGAGGAGGGAATGAGCAGTTCTTC.

The chain uses TRBV11-3 and TRBJ2-3; perhaps TRBD1 as D (7 bases). From germline, CDR1 is SGHNT and CDR2 YENEEA. This CDR3 is 15 amino acids long. The V end was cut by 1 base, the J end by 6 bases, with 14 bases between. The CDR3 DNA sequence: TGTGCCAGCAGCTTAGCGGGGGACAGATTGGATACGCAGTATTTT. It translates to CASSLAGDRLDTQYF.